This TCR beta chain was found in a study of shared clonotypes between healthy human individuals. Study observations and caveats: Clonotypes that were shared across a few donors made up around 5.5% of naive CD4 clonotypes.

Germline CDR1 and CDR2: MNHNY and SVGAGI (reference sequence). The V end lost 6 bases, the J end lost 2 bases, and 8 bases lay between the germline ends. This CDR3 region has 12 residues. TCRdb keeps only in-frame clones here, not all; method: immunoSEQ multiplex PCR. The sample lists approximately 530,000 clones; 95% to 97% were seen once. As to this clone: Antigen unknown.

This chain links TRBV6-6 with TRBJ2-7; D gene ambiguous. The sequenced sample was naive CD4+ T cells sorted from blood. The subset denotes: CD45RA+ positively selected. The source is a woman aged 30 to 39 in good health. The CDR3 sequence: CASSGPTYEQYF. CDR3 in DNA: TGTGCCAGCAGCGGCCCAACCTACGAGCAGTACTTC.